This record looks at one T cell receptor (beta chain) sequence and its context. This entry is derived from a study of CD8+ T cells in alopecia areata. The sequencing template was cDNA reverse transcribed from extracted RNA. Here immunoSEQ multiplex PCR was the method, and the copy in TCRdb shows in-frame clones only, minus some. The data show 170,000 or so clones, 50% to 75% seen once. The CDR3 has 11 residues. CDR1 DFQATT and CDR2 SNEGSKA come from the germline V gene (reference sequence). V gave up 3 bases and J gave up 3 bases, with 5 bases separating them. The chain links TRBV20-1 to TRBJ1-1; D unclear. This sequence was found in a human donor with alopecia areata. Sequencing used CD4+ T cells sorted from blood, obtained at week 0. The CDR3: CSASDYTEAFF. The DNA for the CDR3 is TGCAGTGCTAGTGATTACACTGAAGCTTTCTTT.